The present TCR beta chain was sequenced within a study of graft-versus-host responses after intestinal transplantation. On this clone itself: The junction shows a germline mismatch at one end, possibly a read error.

TCRdb's table, derived via immunoSEQ multiplex PCR, lists solely in-frame clones and lacks some. This table holds around 23,000 clones, 75% to 90% found once. Looked up from germline, CDR1 is SGHRS and CDR2 is YFSETQ. This CDR3 is 20 amino acids long. Source: PBMCs, taken around 440 days after intestinal transplant. The V call is TRBV5-1, the J call TRBJ2-7; 11 bases fit TRBD2. This sequence was found in a human patient who received an intestinal transplant, so some T cells may come from the graft donor. CDR3 amino acids: CARSLEGRLAGGSRDYEQYF. CDR3 nucleotides: TGCGCCCGCAGCTTGGAGGGTCGGCTAGCGGGAGGCTCGCGCGACTACGAGCAGTACTTC.